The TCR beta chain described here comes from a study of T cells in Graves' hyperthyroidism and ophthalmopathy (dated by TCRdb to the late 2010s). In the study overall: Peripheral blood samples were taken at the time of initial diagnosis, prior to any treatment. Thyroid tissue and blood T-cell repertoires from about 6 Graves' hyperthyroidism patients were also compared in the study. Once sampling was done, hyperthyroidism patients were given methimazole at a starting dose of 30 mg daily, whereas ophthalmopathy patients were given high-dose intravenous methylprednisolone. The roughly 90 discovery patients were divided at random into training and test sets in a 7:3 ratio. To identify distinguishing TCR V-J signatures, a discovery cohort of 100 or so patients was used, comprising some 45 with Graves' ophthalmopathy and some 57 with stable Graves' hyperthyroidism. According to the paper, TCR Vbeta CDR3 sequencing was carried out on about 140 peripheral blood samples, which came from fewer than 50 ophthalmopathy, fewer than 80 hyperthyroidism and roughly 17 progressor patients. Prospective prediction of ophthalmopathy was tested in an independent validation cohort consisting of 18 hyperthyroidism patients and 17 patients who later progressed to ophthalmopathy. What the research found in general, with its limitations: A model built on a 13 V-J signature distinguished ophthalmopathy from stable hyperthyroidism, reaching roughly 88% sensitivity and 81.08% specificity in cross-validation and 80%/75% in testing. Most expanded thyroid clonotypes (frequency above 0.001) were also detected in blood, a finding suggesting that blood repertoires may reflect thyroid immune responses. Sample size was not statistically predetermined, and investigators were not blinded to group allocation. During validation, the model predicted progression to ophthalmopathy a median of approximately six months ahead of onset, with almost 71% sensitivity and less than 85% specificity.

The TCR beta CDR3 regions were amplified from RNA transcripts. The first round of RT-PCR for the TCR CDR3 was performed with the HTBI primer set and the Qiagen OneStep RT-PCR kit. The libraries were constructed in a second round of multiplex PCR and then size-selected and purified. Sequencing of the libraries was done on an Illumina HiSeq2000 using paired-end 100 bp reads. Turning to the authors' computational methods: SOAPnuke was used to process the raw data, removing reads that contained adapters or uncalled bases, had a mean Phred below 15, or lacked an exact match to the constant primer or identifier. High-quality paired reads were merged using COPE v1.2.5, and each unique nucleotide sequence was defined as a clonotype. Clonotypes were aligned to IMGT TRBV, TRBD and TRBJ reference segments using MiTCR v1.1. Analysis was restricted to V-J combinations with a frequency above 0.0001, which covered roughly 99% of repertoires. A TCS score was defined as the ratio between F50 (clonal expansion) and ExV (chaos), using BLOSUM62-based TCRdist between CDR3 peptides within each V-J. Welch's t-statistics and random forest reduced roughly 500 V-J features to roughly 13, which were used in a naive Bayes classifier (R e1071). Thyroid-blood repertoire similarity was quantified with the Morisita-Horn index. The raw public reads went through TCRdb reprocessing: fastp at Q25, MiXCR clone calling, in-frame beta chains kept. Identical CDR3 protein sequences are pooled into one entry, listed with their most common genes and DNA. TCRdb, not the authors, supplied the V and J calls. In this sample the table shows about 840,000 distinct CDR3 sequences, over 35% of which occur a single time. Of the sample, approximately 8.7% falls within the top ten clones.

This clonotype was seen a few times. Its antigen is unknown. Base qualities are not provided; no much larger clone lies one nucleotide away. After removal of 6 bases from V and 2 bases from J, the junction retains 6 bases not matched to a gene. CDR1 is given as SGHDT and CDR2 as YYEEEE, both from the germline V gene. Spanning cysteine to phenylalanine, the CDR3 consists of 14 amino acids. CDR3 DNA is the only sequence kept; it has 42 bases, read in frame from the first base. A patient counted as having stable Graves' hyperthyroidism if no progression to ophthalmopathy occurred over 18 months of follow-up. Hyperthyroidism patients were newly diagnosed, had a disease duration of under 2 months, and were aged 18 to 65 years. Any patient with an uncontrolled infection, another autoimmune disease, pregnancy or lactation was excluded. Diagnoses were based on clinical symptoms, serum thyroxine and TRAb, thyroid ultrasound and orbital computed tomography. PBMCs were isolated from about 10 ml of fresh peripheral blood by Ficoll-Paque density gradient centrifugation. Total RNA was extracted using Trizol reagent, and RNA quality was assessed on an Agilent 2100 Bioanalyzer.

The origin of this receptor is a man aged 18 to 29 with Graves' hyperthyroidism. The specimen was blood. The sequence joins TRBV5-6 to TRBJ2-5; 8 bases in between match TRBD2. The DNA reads TGTGCCAGCACCACGGGACTAGATCAAGAGACCCAGTACTTC. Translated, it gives CASTTGLDQETQYF.